A single sample gave rise to the 24 T cell receptor beta chains below, sequenced in a study of blood T cell repertoires in COVID-19. Sequencing was performed with immunoSEQ multiplex PCR; in TCRdb, only in-frame clones are kept and a portion is missing. The sample yields around 250,000 clones, roughly 80% seen once. Sequencing was done on a sample of PBMCs or T cells enriched from blood (not recorded which). These receptors were taken from a young man with acute COVID-19.

The chain links TRBV7-9 to TRBJ1-5, with D maybe TRBD1 (5 bases). V shed 5 bases and J shed 0 bases, with 14 bases lying between them. The CDR3 contains 16 residues. Germline V lookup: CDR1 SEHNR, CDR2 FQNEAQ (reference sequence). The CDR3 sequence is CASSQSWGVSNQPQHF. CDR3 in DNA: TGTGCCAGCAGCCAGAGTTGGGGGGTTAGCAATCAGCCCCAGCATTTT.

The J gene is TRBJ1-5, the V gene TRBV2, with 7 bases lining up with TRBD1. This CDR3 has 16 amino acids. Germline values: CDR1 SNHLY, CDR2 FYNNEI. The J segment lost 2 bases and the V segment lost 6 bases, leaving 10 bases of the junction unmatched. The chain's CDR3 is CASRRPEGAGNQPQHF. The CDR3 DNA reads as TGTGCCAGCAGGCGACCGGAGGGGGCGGGCAATCAGCCCCAGCATTTT.

The V gene is TRBV6-5, the J gene TRBJ1-6, with a weak D call TRBD1 (6 bases). V shed 2 bases and J shed 7 bases, with 9 bases lying between them. Germline values: CDR1 MNHEY, CDR2 SVGAGI. There are 14 residues in the CDR3. CDR3 residues: CASSYGGSNSPLHF. CDR3 bases: TGTGCCAGCAGTTACGGGGGCTCCAATTCACCCCTCCACTTT.

Note on this clone: The identical CDR3 is also encoded by other nucleotide sequences in the sample. As DNA, the CDR3 is TGTGCCAGTAGTATAGGTCAGTTTAATGAAAAACTGTTTTTT. This codes for CASSIGQFNEKLFF. The chain is built from TRBV19 and TRBJ1-4; D call uncertain. The CDR3 has 14 amino acids. Trimming stripped 1 base from V and 4 bases from J, with 7 bases between. Per the germline V gene, CDR1 is LNHDA and CDR2 is SQIVND (reference sequence). The variable domain in full, with the rest retrieved from reference TRBV19 and TRBJ1-4, is DGGITQSPKYLFRKEGQNVTLSCEQNLNHDAMYWYRQDPGQGLRLIYYSQIVNDFQKGDIAEGYSVSREKKESFPLTVTSAQKNPTAFYLCASSIGQFNEKLFFGSGTQLSVL.

This clone was observed a handful of times. The chain combines TRBV5-6 with TRBJ1-3; TRBD1 aligns across 9 bases. The CDR3 extends over 16 amino acids. J was trimmed by 3 bases and V by 3 bases; bases with no gene match: 7. Germline CDR1 and CDR2: SGHDT and YYEEEE. CDR3 bases: TGTGCCAGCAGCTGGCGGGACAGGGTGATTGGAAACACCATATATTTT. Its protein is CASSWRDRVIGNTIYF.

The chain employs TRBV27 and TRBJ2-1; D is uncertain. CDR1 is MNHEY, CDR2 SMNVEV, per germline (reference sequence). The V end was cut by 6 bases, the J end by 8 bases, with 20 bases between. The CDR3 is made up of 15 amino acids. CDR3 amino acids: CASSFSPTYLYEQFF. The CDR3 region has the DNA TGTGCCAGCAGCTTCAGCCCGACTTATCTCTATGAGCAGTTCTTC.

The gene calls are TRBV9 and TRBJ2-2, with D tentatively TRBD2 (5 bases). The germline V gene encodes CDR1 SGDLS and CDR2 YYNGEE. The CDR3 length is 15 residues. The germline V and J ends were trimmed by 4 bases and 4 bases, with 14 bases remaining between them. The CDR3 spells CASSPGLSGTGELFF. The CDR3 region has the DNA TGTGCCAGCAGCCCAGGATTGAGCGGCACCGGGGAGCTGTTTTTT. The full variable domain, its missing parts supplied by reference TRBV9 and TRBJ2-2, is DSGVTQTPKHLITATGQRVTLRCSPRSGDLSVYWYQQSLDQGLQFLIQYYNGEERAKGNILERFSAQQFPDLHSELNLSSLELGDSALYFCASSPGLSGTGELFFGEGSRLTVL.

This clone was counted between two and nine times. The V gene is TRBV28, the J gene TRBJ2-2; 8 nucleotides align to TRBD2. The germline gives CDR1 MDHEN, CDR2 SYDVKM. The CDR3 contains 15 residues. The trim removed 8 bases at V and 0 bases at J, leaving 5 bases unmatched. CDR3 sequence reads: CASSRGGTNTGELFF. The CDR3 nucleotides are TGTGCCAGCTCTCGCGGGGGGACGAACACCGGGGAGCTGTTTTTT.

The V gene is TRBV15, the J gene TRBJ2-5; 7 positions agree with TRBD1. With 1 base clipped from V and 2 bases from J, the junction kept 4 bases outside the gene matches. This CDR3 spans 15 amino acids. Per germline, CDR1 LNHNV and CDR2 YYDKDF (reference sequence). The CDR3 coding sequence is TGTGCCACCAGCAGAGCACAGGGGAAACAAGAGACCCAGTACTTC. This translates into CATSRAQGKQETQYF.

The chain carries TRBV7-9 and TRBJ1-3; TRBD1 might be the D (6 bases). The CDR3 length is 15 residues. Looked up from germline, CDR1 is SEHNR and CDR2 is FQNEAQ (reference sequence). Trimming removed 5 bases from V and 6 bases from J, with 17 bases in between. The CDR3 nucleotides read TGTGCCAGCAGCGCCACTACAGGGCTAGCAAACACCATATATTTT. Translated: CASSATTGLANTIYF.

This chain links TRBV30 with TRBJ2-2; D may be TRBD1 (6 bases). V shed 5 bases and J shed 4 bases, with 11 bases lying between them. The CDR3 is made up of 13 amino acids. Germline loops: CDR1 GTSNPN, CDR2 SVGIG (reference sequence). The CDR3 region has the DNA TGTGCCTGGGGGGTACAGGGCACCGGGGAGCTGTTTTTT. This translates into CAWGVQGTGELFF.

V gene TRBV18 combines with J gene TRBJ2-5, with 9 bases fitting TRBD2. Germline CDR1 KGHSH, CDR2 LQKENI. The CDR3 has 14 amino acids. V trimming: 3 bases; J trimming: 5 bases; junction bases outside the gene matches: 4. In DNA form, the CDR3 reads TGTGCCAGCTCACCCTCGGGACTAGCTGAGACCCAGTACTTC. Its protein product is CASSPSGLAETQYF.

The chain employs TRBV28 and TRBJ2-1; possibly TRBD2 for D (5 bases). The CDR3 is made up of 14 amino acids. V was trimmed by 6 bases and J by 8 bases, leaving 17 bases between them. Germline V gene sequence: CDR1 MDHEN, CDR2 SYDVKM. In DNA, the CDR3 is TGTGCCAGCAGCTCCCGGGATCTAGGACATGAGCAGTTCTTC. It encodes CASSSRDLGHEQFF.

This chain uses TRBV6-5 with TRBJ1-2; 7 nucleotides align to TRBD1. The CDR3 loop spans 14 amino acids. Germline V CDR1 and CDR2: MNHEY, SVGAGI. J lost 7 bases, V lost 7 bases, and 12 bases had no gene match. CDR3 residues: CASNRGEGASGYTF. In nucleotides, the CDR3 is TGTGCCAGCAACCGAGGTGAGGGGGCATCTGGCTACACCTTC.

V is TRBV5-5 and J is TRBJ2-5, with D tentatively TRBD2 (6 bases). Trimming left V 2 bases short and J 4 bases short, with 9 bases between. The CDR3 is 13 residues long. The V gene's germline CDR1 is SGHKS and CDR2 YYEKEE (reference sequence). For the CDR3, the DNA is TGTGCCAGCAGCTTCCTAGCGAGAGAGACCCAGTACTTC. Translation gives CASSFLARETQYF.

The rearrangement uses TRBV19 and TRBJ1-6, with TRBD1 matching over 8 bases. V was clipped by 7 bases and J by 10 bases; unmatched bases: 9. The CDR3 has 14 amino acids. CDR1 is LNHDA and CDR2 is SQIVND in the germline V gene (reference sequence). The CDR3 sequence is CASKLDRVTSPLHF. The CDR3 DNA is TGTGCCAGTAAATTGGACAGGGTCACCTCACCCCTCCACTTT.

The chain has TRBV18 and TRBJ2-2; D gene ambiguous. From germline, CDR1 is KGHSH and CDR2 LQKENI. V was cut by 6 bases and J by 3 bases, with 8 bases left in between. This CDR3 has 13 residues. The CDR3 protein is CASSQQDTGELFF. CDR3 sequence (DNA): TGTGCCAGCTCCCAGCAGGACACCGGGGAGCTGTTTTTT.

The genes are TRBV11-2 and TRBJ1-4; 7 positions match TRBD1. With V trimmed by 5 bases and J by 4 bases, 4 bases remained unmatched. The CDR3 is 14 amino acids. Germline lookup yields CDR1 SGHAT and CDR2 FQNNGV. The CDR3 DNA sequence: TGTGCCAGCAGCCGCAGGGGGGATAATGAAAAACTGTTTTTT. This translates into CASSRRGDNEKLFF.

The rearrangement links TRBV3-1 (or the pseudogene TRBV3-2) to TRBJ2-3; TRBD2 aligns across 8 bases. The CDR3 sequence is 17 residues long. CDR1 and CDR2 (germline): LGHDT, YNNKEL (reference sequence). V lost 1 base, J lost 4 bases, and 10 bases stayed unmatched. CDR3 bases: TGTGCCAGCAGCCAAGGCCCCCCGGGACTAGGTTCAGATACGCAGTATTTT. This sequence encodes CASSQGPPGLGSDTQYF.

The rearrangement uses TRBV25-1 and TRBJ1-5; maybe TRBD1 (5 bases). Germline CDR1 MGHDK, CDR2 SYGVNS. The V and J ends lost 3 bases and 7 bases respectively, with 13 bases between them. The CDR3 consists of 14 residues. The CDR3 DNA reads TGTGCCAGCAGTGAGGCAGGACCAGGGCAGCCCCAGCATTTT. This encodes CASSEAGPGQPQHF.

This clone was picked up one time. This chain joins TRBV4-1 and TRBJ2-1; 14 nucleotides line up with TRBD2. The length of the CDR3 is 18 residues. V was pared by 2 bases and J by 7 bases, with 10 bases of the junction left unmatched. CDR1 MGHRA and CDR2 YSYEKL come from the germline V gene. CDR3 sequence: CASSQPTGGTSGSNEQFF. In DNA, the CDR3 is TGCGCCAGCAGCCAACCCACTGGGGGGACTAGCGGGAGTAATGAGCAGTTCTTC.

This chain joins TRBV18 and TRBJ1-2; TRBD1 aligns across 8 bases. V shed 1 base, J shed 8 bases, and the junction held 3 bases outside the gene matches. From germline, CDR1 is KGHSH and CDR2 LQKENI. CDR3 length: 13 residues. This chain's CDR3 is CASSPLDRVGYTF. The CDR3 DNA follows: TGTGCCAGCTCACCACTGGACAGGGTCGGCTACACCTTC. Full variable domain (outside the CDR3, taken from reference TRBV18 and TRBJ1-2): NAGVMQNPRHLVRRRGQEARLRCSPMKGHSHVYWYRQLPEEGLKFMVYLQKENIIDESGMPKERFSAEFPKEGPSILRIQQVVRGDSAAYFCASSPLDRVGYTFGSGTRLTVV.

The chain joins TRBV7-2 to TRBJ2-3, with 13 positions matching TRBD2. CDR3 length equals 17 residues. Germline V CDR1 and CDR2: SGHTA, FQGNSA. Trimming removed 2 bases from V and 10 bases from J; junction bases left unmatched: 12. The CDR3 protein is CASSLRGRTSGSVAQYF. The CDR3 DNA reads TGTGCCAGCAGCTTAAGGGGCAGGACTAGCGGGAGTGTAGCGCAGTATTTT.

CDR3: CASSVQGARTHNSPLHF. For the CDR3, the DNA is TGTGCCAGCAGCGTTCAGGGGGCGCGAACCCATAATTCACCCCTCCACTTT. The chain links TRBV5-5 to TRBJ1-6, with 8 bases matching TRBD1. This CDR3 has 17 amino acids. V dropped 4 bases and J dropped 5; count of bases not matched to a gene: 11. Germline lookup yields CDR1 SGHKS and CDR2 YYEKEE (reference sequence).